This entry describes one TCR beta chain. V lost 0 bases and J 5 bases, leaving 16 bases between the germline ends. The CDR3 has 17 residues. Germline CDR1 SGHVS, CDR2 FQNEAQ. The data originate from a study of blood T cell repertoires in COVID-19. Study at large: Acute and convalescent COVID-19 samples came from the United States, Italy and Spain. PBMCs, B-cell-depleted T cells, or T cells were the source of the cDNA or gDNA that made up the material.

Authors' analysis steps: Estimation of nucleated cell counts relied on the amplification of reference gene primers. Libraries were prepared by immunoSEQ multiplex PCR; TCRdb keeps only in-frame clonotypes and omits some of them. Clone size and the V and J calls come from that table; the DNA yielded D and trimming. The sample includes about 240,000 clones, around four fifths of them seen just once. The TCR comes from a man aged 25-40 years who had recovered from COVID-19. Sequencing input: peripheral blood. The J gene is TRBJ2-2, the V gene TRBV7-8; possibly TRBD2 for D (6 bases). The CDR3, as DNA: TGTGCCAGCAGCTTAGCGAGAGGGCCGGGAGTAACCGGGGAGCTGTTTTTT. The encoded protein is CASSLARGPGVTGELFF.